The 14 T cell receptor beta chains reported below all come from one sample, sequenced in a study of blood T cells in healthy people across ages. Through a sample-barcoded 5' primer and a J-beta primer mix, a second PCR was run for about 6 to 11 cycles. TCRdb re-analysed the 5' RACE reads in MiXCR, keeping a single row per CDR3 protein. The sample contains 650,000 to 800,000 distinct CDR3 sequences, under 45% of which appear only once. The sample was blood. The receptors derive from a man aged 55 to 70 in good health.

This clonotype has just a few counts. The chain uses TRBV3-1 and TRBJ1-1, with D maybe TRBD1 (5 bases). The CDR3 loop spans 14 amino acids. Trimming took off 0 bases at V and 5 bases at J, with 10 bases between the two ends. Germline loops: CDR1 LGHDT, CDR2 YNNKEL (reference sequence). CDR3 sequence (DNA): TGTGCCAGCAGCCAAGATCGGGGGTTTACTGAAGCTTTCTTT. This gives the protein CASSQDRGFTEAFF.

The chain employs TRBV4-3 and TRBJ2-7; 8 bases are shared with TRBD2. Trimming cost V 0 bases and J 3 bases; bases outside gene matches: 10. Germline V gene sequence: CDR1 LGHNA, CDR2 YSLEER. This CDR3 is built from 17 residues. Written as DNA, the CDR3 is TGCGCCAGCAGCCAAGAGGAACGGCTAGCGGGTGACTACGAGCAGTACTTC. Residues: CASSQEERLAGDYEQYF.

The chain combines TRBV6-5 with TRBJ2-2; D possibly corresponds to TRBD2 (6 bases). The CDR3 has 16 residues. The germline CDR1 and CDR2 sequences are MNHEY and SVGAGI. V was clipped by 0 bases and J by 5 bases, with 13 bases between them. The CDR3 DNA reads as TGTGCCAGCAGTTACTCGTTTCCCGCGGGAACCGGGGAGCTGTTTTTT. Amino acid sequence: CASSYSFPAGTGELFF.

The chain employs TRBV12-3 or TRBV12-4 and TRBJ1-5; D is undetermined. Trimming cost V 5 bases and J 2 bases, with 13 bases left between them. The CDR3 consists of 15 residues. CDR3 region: CASSPSGMRNQPQHF. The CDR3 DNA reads TGTGCCAGCAGTCCCTCGGGTATGCGCAATCAGCCCCAGCATTTT.

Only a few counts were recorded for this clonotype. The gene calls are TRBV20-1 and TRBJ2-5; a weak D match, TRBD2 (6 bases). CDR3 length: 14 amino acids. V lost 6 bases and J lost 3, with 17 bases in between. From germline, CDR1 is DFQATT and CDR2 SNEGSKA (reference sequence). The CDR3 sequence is CSAYRTGGEETQYF. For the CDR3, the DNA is TGCAGTGCCTACAGAACCGGAGGGGAAGAGACCCAGTACTTC.

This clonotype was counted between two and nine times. In nucleotides, the CDR3 is TGCGCCAGCAGCCCCGGAGGAATTAGCACAGATACGCAGTATTTT. The encoded protein is CASSPGGISTDTQYF. The V call is TRBV5-1, the J call TRBJ2-3; D is perhaps TRBD2 (5 bases). Germline lookup yields CDR1 SGHRS and CDR2 YFSETQ. The CDR3 spans 15 residues. V was cut by 4 bases and J by 0 bases, with 12 bases left in between.

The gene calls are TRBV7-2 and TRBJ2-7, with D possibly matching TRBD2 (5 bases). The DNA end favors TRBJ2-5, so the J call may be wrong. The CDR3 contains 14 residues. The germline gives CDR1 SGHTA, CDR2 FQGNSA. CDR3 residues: CASSSRTETETQYF. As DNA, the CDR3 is TGTGCCAGCAGCTCAAGGACTGAAACGGAGACCCAGTACTTC.

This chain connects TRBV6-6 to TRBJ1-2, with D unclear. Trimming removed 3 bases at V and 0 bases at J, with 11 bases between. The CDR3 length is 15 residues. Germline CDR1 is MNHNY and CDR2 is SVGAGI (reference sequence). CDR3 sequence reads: CASSYGGRSNYGYTF. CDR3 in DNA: TGTGCCAGCAGTTATGGCGGCAGGTCTAACTATGGCTACACCTTC.

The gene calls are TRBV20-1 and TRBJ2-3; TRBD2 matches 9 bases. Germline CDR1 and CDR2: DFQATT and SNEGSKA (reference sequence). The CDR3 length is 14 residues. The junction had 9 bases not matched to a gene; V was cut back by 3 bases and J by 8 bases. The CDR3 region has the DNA TGCAGTGCTAGGCGACTAGCGGACCAGGGTACGCAGTATTTT. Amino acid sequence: CSARRLADQGTQYF.

CDR3 amino acids: CASSLRTARQPQHF. The CDR3 region has the DNA TGTGCCAGCAGCCTCCGGACAGCAAGACAGCCCCAGCATTTT. The chain joins TRBV16 to TRBJ1-5, with a possible D match to TRBD1 (6 bases). The V end was cut by 4 bases, the J end by 7 bases, with 14 bases between. This CDR3 spans 14 amino acids. Looked up from germline, CDR1 is KGHSY and CDR2 is FQNENV.

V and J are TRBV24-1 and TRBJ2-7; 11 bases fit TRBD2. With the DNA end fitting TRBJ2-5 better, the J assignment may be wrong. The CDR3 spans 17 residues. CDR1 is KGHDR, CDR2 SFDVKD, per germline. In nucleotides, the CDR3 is TGTGCCACCAGTGATGCCGGGACTAGCGGTGGTAAAGAGACCCAGTACTTC. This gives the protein CATSDAGTSGGKETQYF.

The CDR3 loop is CASRTGVEKLFF. CDR3 sequence (DNA): TGTGCCAGTAGGACAGGGGTTGAAAAACTGTTTTTT. The chain uses TRBV3-1 and TRBJ1-4, with 9 bases lining up with TRBD1. There are 12 residues in the CDR3. V shed 9 bases and J 7 bases; nucleotides not matched to a gene: 3. Germline values: CDR1 LGHDT, CDR2 YNNKEL (reference sequence).

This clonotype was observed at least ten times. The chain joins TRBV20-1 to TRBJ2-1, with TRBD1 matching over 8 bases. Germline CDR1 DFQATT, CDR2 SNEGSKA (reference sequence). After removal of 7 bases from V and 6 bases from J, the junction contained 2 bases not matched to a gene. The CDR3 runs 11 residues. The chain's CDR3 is CSVQGANEQFF. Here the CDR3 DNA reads TGCAGTGTTCAGGGGGCCAATGAGCAGTTCTTC.

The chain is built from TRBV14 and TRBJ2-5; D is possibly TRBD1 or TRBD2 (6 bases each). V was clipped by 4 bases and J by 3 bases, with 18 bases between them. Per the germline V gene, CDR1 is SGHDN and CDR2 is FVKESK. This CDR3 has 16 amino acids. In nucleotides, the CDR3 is TGTGCCAGCAGCCCTATCGGAGGGGGGATGAAAGAGACCCAGTACTTC. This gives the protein CASSPIGGGMKETQYF. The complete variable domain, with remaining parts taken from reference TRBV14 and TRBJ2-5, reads EAGVTQFPSHSVIEKGQTVTLRCDPISGHDNLYWYRRVMGKEIKFLLHFVKESKQDESGMPNNRFLAERTGGTYSTLKVQPAELEDSGVYFCASSPIGGGMKETQYFGPGTRLLVL.